This is a list of T cell receptor beta chains from one sample in a study of control samples from healthy donors and cancer patients. The assay was immunoSEQ multiplex PCR, and TCRdb's table has in-frame clones only and misses some. The profile shows roughly 92,000 clones, around nine tenths of them singletons. The specimen sequenced was blood. The receptors here all came from a woman in her sixties in good health. The conserved cysteine and the conserved F or W are not part of the CDR3 here. The order of the fields is J gene, V gene, clone size, CDR3 protein. Size values are once, few and many counts, or a class for expanded clones, and some rows have none.

>TRBJ1-2|TRBV6-6|-
ASSYGRGYT
>TRBJ2-7|TRBV12-3/TRBV12-4|-
ASRLGLSYEQY
>TRBJ1-3|TRBV14|-
ASRRFGFGDTIY
>TRBJ1-1|TRBV7-9|few
ASSFQPQGAGTEAF
>TRBJ1-2|TRBV7-9|-
ASSLMEGGYT
>TRBJ1-2|TRBV21-1|-
ASIKGARRCYT
>TRBJ1-5|TRBV30|once
AWSQTGGTLGNQPQH
>TRBJ2-5|TRBV5-1|-
ASSLGRITQETQY
>TRBJ1-3|TRBV7-2|-
ASSLVFWDSRSSGNTIY
>TRBJ1-1|TRBV7-9|-
ASSSTGNTEAF
>TRBJ1-1|TRBV4-1|-
ASSQDRVGNTEAF
>TRBJ2-3|TRBV4-1|once
ASSQPIGRSRGKATDTQY
>TRBJ2-2|TRBV6-5|-
ASSYRQGVYTGELF
>TRBJ2-2|TRBV11-3|-
ASSLGGQGAGGELF
>TRBJ2-5|TRBV6-2/TRBV6-3|-
ASSYGGRQGTETQY
>TRBJ2-1|TRBV21-1|-
ASSKAGSKENEQF
>TRBJ2-7|TRBV5-1|-
ASKTDSGSNHYEQY
>TRBJ2-7|TRBV12-3/TRBV12-4|-
ASSPIGSSEQY
>TRBJ2-5|TRBV3-1/TRBV3-2|-
ASSLYAVAGTQETQY
>TRBJ2-3|TRBV7-3|-
ASSLVGGTDTQY
>TRBJ1-4|TRBV19|-
ASSTLRQGANEKLF
>TRBJ2-1|TRBV19|-
ASSIDGDNEQF